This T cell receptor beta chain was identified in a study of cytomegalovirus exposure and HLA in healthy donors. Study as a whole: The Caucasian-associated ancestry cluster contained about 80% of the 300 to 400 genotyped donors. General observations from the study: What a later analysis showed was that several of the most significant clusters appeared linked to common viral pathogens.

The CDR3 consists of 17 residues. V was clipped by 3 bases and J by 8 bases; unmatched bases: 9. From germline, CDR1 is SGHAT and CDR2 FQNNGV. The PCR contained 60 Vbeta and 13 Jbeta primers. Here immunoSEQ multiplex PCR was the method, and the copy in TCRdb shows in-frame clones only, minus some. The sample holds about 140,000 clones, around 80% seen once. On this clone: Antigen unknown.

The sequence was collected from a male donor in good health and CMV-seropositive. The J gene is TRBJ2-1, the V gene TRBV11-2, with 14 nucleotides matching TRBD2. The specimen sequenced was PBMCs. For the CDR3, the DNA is TGTGCCAGCAGCTTCCCAAAAGGGACTAGCGGGAGCGATGAGCAGTTCTTC. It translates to CASSFPKGTSGSDEQFF. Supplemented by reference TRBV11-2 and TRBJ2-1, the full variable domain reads EAGVAQSPRYKIIEKRQSVAFWCNPISGHATLYWYQQILGQGPKLLIQFQNNGVVDDSQLPKDRFSAERLKGVDSTLKIQPAKLEDSAVYLCASSFPKGTSGSDEQFFGPGTRLTVL.